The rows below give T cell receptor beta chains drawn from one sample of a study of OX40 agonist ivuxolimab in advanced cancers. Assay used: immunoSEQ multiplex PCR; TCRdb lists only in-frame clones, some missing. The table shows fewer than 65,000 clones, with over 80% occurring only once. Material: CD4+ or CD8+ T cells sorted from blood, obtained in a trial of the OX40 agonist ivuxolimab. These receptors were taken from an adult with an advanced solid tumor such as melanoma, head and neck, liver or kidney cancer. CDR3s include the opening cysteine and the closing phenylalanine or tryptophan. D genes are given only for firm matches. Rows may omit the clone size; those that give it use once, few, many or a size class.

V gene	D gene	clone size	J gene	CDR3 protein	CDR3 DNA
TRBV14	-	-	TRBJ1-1	CASSPTGGGNTEAFF	TGTGCCAGCAGCCCCACGGGAGGAGGGAACACTGAAGCTTTCTTT
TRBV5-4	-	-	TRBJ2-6	CASSGDPGANVLTF	TGTGCCAGCAGCGGAGATCCTGGGGCCAACGTCCTGACTTTC
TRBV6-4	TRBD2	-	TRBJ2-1	CASSDSWTSGGDYNEQFF	TGTGCCAGCAGTGACTCCTGGACTAGCGGGGGGGACTACAATGAGCAGTTCTTC
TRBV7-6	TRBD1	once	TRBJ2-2	CASSLYWDRGSGELFF	TGTGCCAGCAGCTTATATTGGGACAGGGGGTCCGGGGAGCTGTTTTTT
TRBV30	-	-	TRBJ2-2	CAWRRDLTGELFF	TGTGCCTGGAGACGGGACTTAACCGGGGAGCTGTTTTTT
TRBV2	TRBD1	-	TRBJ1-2	CASRDRSRTGDYGYTF	TGTGCCAGCAGGGACCGATCCAGGACAGGGGACTATGGCTACACCTTC
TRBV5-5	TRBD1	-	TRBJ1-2	CASSSRPTGDHTF	TGTGCCAGCAGCTCTCGACCTACAGGGGATCACACCTTC
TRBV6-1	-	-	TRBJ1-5	CASSVESGGNQPQHF	TGTGCCAGCAGTGTTGAAAGTGGAGGCAATCAGCCCCAGCATTTT
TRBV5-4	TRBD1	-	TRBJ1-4	CASSFLGQGNEKLFF	TGTGCCAGCAGCTTTCTGGGACAGGGTAATGAAAAACTGTTTTTT
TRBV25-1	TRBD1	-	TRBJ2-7	CASGQGEWRYF	TGTGCCAGCGGACAGGGGGAATGGCGGTACTTC
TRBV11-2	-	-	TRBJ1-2	CASSLATSYGYTF	TGTGCCAGCAGCTTAGCTACTTCCTATGGCTACACCTTC
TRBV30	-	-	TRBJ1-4	CACNSEKLFF	TGTGCTTGTAACAGCGAAAAACTGTTTTTT
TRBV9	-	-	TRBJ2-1	CASSVARRGNNEQFF	TGTGCCAGCAGCGTAGCACGGAGGGGGAACAATGAGCAGTTCTTC
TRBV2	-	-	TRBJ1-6	CASSSAWGSPLHF	TGTGCCAGCAGCTCCGCCTGGGGTTCACCCCTCCACTTT
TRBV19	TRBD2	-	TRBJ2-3	CASSLGTSGRVDTQYF	TGTGCCAGTAGTTTAGGGACTAGCGGGAGAGTAGATACGCAGTATTTT
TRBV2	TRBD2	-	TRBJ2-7	CASSSGGFYEQYF	TGTGCCAGCAGTAGCGGGGGGTTCTACGAGCAGTACTTC
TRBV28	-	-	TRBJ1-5	CASWDSNQPQHF	TGTGCCAGCTGGGATAGCAATCAGCCCCAGCATTTT
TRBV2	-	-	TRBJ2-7	CASSEERAGLSEQYF	TGTGCCAGCAGCGAGGAGAGGGCAGGGCTAAGCGAGCAGTACTTC
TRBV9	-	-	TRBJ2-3	CASSVGPVEDTQYF	TGTGCCAGCAGCGTGGGGCCAGTGGAGGATACGCAGTATTTT
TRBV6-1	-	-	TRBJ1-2	CASKVAQGYGYTF	TGTGCCAGCAAGGTGGCCCAGGGCTATGGCTACACCTTC
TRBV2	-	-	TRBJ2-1	CASKESGGYNEQFF	TGTGCCAGCAAGGAGAGCGGTGGCTACAATGAGCAGTTCTTC
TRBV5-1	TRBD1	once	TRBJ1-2	CASSLGTGGGYTF	TGCGCCAGCAGCTTGGGTACAGGGGGAGGCTACACCTTC
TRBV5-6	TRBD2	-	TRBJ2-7	CASSLEGLAGNYEQYF	TGTGCCAGCAGCTTGGAGGGACTAGCGGGGAACTACGAGCAGTACTTC
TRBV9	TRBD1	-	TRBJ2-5	CASSTRTGGETQYF	TGTGCCAGCAGCACCAGGACAGGCGGGGAGACCCAGTACTTC
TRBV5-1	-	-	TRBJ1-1	CASSLDWGGATEAFF	TGCGCCAGCAGCTTGGATTGGGGTGGGGCCACTGAAGCTTTCTTT
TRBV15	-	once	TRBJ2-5	CATSAGQLQETQYF	TGTGCCACCAGCGCTGGACAGCTCCAAGAGACCCAGTACTTC
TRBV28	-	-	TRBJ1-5	CASSLIWVTAVSGNQPQHF	TGTGCCAGCAGTTTAATCTGGGTGACGGCTGTATCGGGCAATCAGCCCCAGCATTTT
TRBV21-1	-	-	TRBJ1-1	CASSSERVRVVAEAFF	TGTGCCAGCAGCTCAGAACGGGTCAGGGTTGTCGCTGAAGCTTTCTTT
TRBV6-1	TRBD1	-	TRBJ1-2	CASSVLGQSKSGYTF	TGTGCCAGCAGTGTCCTGGGACAGTCTAAATCCGGCTACACCTTC
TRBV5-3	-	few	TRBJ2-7	CARFTCEGFLSSYEQYF	TGTGCCAGATTCACATGTGAGGGGTTCCTCAGCTCCTACGAGCAGTACTTC
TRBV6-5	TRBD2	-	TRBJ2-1	CASSHGGGTYNEQFF	TGTGCCAGCAGTCACGGGGGGGGTACCTACAATGAGCAGTTCTTC
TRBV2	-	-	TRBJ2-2	CASSDGRVMGTGELFF	TGTGCCAGCAGTGATGGCAGGGTAATGGGCACCGGGGAGCTGTTTTTT
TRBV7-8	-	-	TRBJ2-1	CASSLTSQTYNEQFF	TGTGCCAGCAGCTTGACTAGTCAGACCTACAATGAGCAGTTCTTC
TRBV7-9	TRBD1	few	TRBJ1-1	CASSTKPGQGMNTEAFF	TGTGCCAGCAGTACGAAACCGGGACAGGGAATGAACACTGAAGCTTTCTTT
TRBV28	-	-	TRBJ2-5	CASSLRETQYF	TGTGCCAGCAGTTTGCGGGAGACCCAGTACTTC
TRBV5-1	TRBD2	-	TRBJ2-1	CASSPRAGATYNEQFF	TGCGCCAGCAGCCCCCGAGCGGGGGCAACCTACAATGAGCAGTTCTTC
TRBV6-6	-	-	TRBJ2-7	CASSYGATYEQYF	TGTGCCAGCAGTTACGGGGCGACCTACGAGCAGTACTTC
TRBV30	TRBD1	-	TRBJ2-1	CAWSGDRGTEQFF	TGTGCCTGGAGTGGGGACAGGGGGACTGAGCAGTTCTTC
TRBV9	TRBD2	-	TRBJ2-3	CASSAFLTSAADTQYF	TGTGCCAGCAGCGCCTTCCTGACTAGCGCGGCAGATACGCAGTATTTT
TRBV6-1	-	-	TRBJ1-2	CASSLPEPAGYGYTF	TGTGCCAGCAGTCTGCCAGAACCGGCGGGCTATGGCTACACCTTC
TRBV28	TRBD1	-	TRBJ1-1	CASSLSIGQGGAFF	TGTGCCAGCAGTTTAAGTATTGGACAGGGGGGAGCTTTCTTT
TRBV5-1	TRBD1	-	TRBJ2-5	CASSRLTGKETQYF	TGCGCCAGCAGCCGCCTGACAGGGAAAGAGACCCAGTACTTC
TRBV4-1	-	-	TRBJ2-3	CASSQVGATDTQYF	TGCGCCAGCAGCCAAGTGGGGGCGACAGATACGCAGTATTTT
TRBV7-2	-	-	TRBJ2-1	CASSLGGSYNEQFF	TGTGCCAGCAGCTTAGGAGGCAGCTACAATGAGCAGTTCTTC